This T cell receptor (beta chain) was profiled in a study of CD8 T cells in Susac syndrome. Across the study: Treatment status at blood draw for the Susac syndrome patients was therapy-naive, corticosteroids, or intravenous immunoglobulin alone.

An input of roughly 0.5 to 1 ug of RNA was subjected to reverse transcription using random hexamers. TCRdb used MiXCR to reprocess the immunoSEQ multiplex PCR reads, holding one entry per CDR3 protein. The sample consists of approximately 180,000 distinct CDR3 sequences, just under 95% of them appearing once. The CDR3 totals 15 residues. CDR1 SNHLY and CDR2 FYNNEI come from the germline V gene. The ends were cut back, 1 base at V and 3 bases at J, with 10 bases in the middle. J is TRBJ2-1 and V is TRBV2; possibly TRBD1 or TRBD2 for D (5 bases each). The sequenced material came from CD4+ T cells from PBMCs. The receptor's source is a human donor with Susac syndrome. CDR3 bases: TGTGCCAGCAGTGAAGATTGGGGGATCTACAATGAGCAGTTCTTC. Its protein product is CASSEDWGIYNEQFF.